This record covers a single TCR beta chain. Its target is not known. Clones were sequenced by immunoSEQ multiplex PCR, and TCRdb holds only the in-frame ones, with some missing. The sample holds roughly 20,000 clones, around 87% seen once. The data derive from a study of OX40 agonist ivuxolimab in advanced cancers. In the study overall: Every 2 weeks, ivuxolimab was infused into the patients intravenously at between 0.01 and 10 mg/kg. Dose-escalation patients had hepatocellular carcinoma, melanoma, renal cell or head and neck cancer. Partial responses were recorded for three patients, including one with hepatocellular carcinoma and two with cutaneous melanoma. Study-level findings and limits: Among T cells, CD8+ cells averaged more expanded clones than CD4+ cells.

The sample consisted of CD4+ or CD8+ T cells sorted from blood, taken in a trial of the OX40 agonist ivuxolimab. The TCR was taken from an adult with an advanced solid tumor such as melanoma, head and neck, liver or kidney cancer.

In DNA, the CDR3 is TGTGCCAGCAGCGGGGGACAGGGGGCGTTTGACGAGCAGTACTTC. Translating it yields CASSGGQGAFDEQYF. J is TRBJ2-7 and V is TRBV9, with TRBD1 matching 12 bases. J gave up 5 bases and V 3 bases, and 6 bases lay outside the gene matches. Germline V gene lookup returns CDR1 SGDLS and CDR2 YYNGEE. This CDR3 comprises 15 residues.